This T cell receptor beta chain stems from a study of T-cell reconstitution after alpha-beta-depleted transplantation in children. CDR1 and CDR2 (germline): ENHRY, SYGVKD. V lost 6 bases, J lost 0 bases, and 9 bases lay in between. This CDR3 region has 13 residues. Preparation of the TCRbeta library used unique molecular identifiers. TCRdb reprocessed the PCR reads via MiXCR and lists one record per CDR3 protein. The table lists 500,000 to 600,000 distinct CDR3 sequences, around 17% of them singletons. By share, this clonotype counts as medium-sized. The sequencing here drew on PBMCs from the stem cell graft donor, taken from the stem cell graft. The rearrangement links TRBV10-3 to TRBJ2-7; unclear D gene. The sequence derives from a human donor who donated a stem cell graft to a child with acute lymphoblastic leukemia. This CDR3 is CAIRGRISYEQYF. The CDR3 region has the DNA TGTGCCATCAGAGGACGTATCTCCTACGAGCAGTACTTC.